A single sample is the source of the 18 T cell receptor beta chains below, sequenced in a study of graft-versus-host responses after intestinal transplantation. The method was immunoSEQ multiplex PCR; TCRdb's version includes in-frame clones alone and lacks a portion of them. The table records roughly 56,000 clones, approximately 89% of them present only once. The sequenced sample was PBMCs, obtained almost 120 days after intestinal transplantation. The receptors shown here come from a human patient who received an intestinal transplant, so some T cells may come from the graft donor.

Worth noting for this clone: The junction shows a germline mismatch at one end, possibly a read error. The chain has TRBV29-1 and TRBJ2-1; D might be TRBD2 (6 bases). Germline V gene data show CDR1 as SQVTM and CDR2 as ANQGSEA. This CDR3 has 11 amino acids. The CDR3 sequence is CGGTGNNEQFF. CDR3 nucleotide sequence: TGTGGAGGGACGGGAAACAATGAGCAGTTCTTC.

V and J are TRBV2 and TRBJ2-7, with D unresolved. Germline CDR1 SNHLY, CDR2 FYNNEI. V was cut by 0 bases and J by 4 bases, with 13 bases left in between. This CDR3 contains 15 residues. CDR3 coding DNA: TGTGCCAGCAGTGAAGCACCCGAGACGCAGTACGAGCAGTACTTC. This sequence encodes CASSEAPETQYEQYF.

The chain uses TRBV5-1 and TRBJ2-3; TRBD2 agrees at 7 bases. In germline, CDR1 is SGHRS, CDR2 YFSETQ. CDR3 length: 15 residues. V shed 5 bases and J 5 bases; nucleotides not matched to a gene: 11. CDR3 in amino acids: CASSLQLAEEDTQYF. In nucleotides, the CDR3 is TGCGCCAGCAGTCTCCAGCTAGCGGAGGAAGATACGCAGTATTTT.

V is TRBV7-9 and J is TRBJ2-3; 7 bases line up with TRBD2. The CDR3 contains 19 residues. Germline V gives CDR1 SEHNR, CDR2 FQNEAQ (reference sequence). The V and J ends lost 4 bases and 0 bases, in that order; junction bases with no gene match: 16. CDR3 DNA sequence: TGTGCCAGCAGCTCAGAGGGCCTTATGCGGGAGTGGAGCACAGATACGCAGTATTTT. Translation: CASSSEGLMREWSTDTQYF.

The CDR3 DNA follows: TGTGCCAGCAGCTTCGGACTAGCGGCTACCTACGAGCAGTACTTC. It is translated as CASSFGLAATYEQYF. V usage is TRBV7-9 and J usage is TRBJ2-7, with TRBD2 identical over 10 bases. The CDR3 length is 15 residues. The V and J ends lost 3 bases and 2 bases, in that order; junction bases with no gene match: 4. Per the germline V gene, CDR1 is SEHNR and CDR2 is FQNEAQ (reference sequence).

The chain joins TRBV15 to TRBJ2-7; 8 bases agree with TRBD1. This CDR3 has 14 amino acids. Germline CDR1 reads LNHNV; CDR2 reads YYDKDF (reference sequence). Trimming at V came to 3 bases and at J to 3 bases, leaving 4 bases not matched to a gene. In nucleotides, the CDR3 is TGTGCCACCAGCAGGCGGACAGGGAACTACGAGCAGTACTTC. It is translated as CATSRRTGNYEQYF.

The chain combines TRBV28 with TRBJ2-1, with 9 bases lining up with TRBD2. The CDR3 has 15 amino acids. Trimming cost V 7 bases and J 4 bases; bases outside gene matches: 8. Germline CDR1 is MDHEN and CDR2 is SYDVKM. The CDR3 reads CASKPMRGGYNEQFF. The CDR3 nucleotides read TGTGCCAGCAAACCTATGCGGGGGGGATACAATGAGCAGTTCTTC. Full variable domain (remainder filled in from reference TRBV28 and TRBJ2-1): DVKVTQSSRYLVKRTGEKVFLECVQDMDHENMFWYRQDPGLGLRLIYFSYDVKMKEKGDIPEGYSVSREKKERFSLILESASTNQTSMYLCASKPMRGGYNEQFFGPGTRLTVL.

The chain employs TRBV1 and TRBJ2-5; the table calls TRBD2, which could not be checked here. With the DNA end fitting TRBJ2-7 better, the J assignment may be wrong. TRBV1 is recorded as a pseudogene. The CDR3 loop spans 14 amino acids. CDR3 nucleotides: TGCACCAGCAGCCTGGGACTAGCGGGTCACGAGCAGTACTTC. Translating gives CTSSLGLAGHEQYF.

DNA of the CDR3: TGTGCCAGCAGTCTCGGTGCAGGGAACGTTGAAAAACTGTTTTTT. Its translation: CASSLGAGNVEKLFF. The chain employs TRBV7-8 and TRBJ1-4; D is perhaps TRBD1 (5 bases). Germline V gene sequence: CDR1 SGHVS, CDR2 FQNEAQ. V was clipped by 6 bases and J by 7 bases, with 18 bases between them. The CDR3 totals 15 residues.

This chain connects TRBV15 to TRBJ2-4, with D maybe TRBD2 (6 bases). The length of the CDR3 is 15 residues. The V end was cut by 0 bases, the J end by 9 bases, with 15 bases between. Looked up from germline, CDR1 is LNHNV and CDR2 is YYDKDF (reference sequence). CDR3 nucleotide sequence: TGTGCCACCAGCAGAGAGGGTGTTAGCGGTGGCATTCAGTACTTC. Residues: CATSREGVSGGIQYF. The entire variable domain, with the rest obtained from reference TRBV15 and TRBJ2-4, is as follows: DAMVIQNPRYQVTQFGKPVTLSCSQTLNHNVMYWYQQKSSQAPKLLFHYYDKDFNNEADTPDNFQSRRPNTSFCFLDIRSPGLGDTAMYLCATSREGVSGGIQYFGAGTRLSVL.

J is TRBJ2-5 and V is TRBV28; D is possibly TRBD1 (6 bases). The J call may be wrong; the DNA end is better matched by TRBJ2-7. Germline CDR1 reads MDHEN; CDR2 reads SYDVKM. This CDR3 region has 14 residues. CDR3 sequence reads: CASSLRTVPYEQYF. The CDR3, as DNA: TGTGCCAGCAGCCTCCGGACAGTTCCCTACGAGCAGTACTTC.

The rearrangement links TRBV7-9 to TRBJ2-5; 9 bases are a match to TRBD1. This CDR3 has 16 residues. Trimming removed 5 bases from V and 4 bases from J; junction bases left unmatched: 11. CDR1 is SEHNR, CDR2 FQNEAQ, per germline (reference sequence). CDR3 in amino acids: CASSHPTGTGRETQYF. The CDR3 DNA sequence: TGTGCCAGCAGCCACCCTACCGGGACAGGGCGAGAGACCCAGTACTTC. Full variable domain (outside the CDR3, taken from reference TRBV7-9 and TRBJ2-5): DTGVSQNPRHKITKRGQNVTFRCDPISEHNRLYWYRQTLGQGPEFLTYFQNEAQLEKSRLLSDRFSAERPKGSFSTLEIQRTEQGDSAMYLCASSHPTGTGRETQYFGPGTRLLVL.

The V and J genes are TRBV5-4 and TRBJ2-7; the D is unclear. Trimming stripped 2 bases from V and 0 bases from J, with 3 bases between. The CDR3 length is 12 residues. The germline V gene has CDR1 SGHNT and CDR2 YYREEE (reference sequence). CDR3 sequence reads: CASSFSSYEQYF. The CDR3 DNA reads TGTGCCAGCAGCTTCAGCTCCTACGAGCAGTACTTC.

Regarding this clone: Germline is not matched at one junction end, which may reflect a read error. CDR3 sequence reads: CASSLAGADTQYF. In DNA form, the CDR3 reads TGTGCCAGCAGCCTAGCGGGGGCGGATACGCAGTATTTT. This chain joins TRBV7-9 and TRBJ2-3; 10 bases line up with TRBD2. CDR1 and CDR2 (germline): SEHNR, FQNEAQ (reference sequence). This CDR3 contains 13 residues.

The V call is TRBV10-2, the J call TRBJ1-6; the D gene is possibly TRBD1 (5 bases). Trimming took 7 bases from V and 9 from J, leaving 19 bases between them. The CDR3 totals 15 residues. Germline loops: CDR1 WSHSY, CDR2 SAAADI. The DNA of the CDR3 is TGCGCCAGCAACCCGACGGGGGGGGAGGGTTCACCCCTCCACTTT. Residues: CASNPTGGEGSPLHF.

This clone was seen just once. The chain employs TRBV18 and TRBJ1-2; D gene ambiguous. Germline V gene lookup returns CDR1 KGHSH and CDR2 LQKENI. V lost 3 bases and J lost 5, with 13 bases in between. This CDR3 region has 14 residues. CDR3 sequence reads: CASSPGALRYGYTF. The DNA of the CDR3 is TGTGCCAGCTCACCGGGTGCGTTGAGATATGGCTACACCTTC.

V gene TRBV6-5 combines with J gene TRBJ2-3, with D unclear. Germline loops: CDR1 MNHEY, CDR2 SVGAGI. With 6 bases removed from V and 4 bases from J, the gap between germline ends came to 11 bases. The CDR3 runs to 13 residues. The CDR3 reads CASRPPGSDTQYF. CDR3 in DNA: TGTGCCAGCAGGCCCCCGGGCTCAGATACGCAGTATTTT.

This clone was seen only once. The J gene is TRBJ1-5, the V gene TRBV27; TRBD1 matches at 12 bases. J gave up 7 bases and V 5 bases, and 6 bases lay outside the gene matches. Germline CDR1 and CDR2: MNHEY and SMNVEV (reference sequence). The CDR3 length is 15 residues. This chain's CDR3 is CASSPGTGGLQPQHF. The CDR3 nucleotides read TGTGCCAGCAGTCCCGGGACAGGGGGCTTACAGCCCCAGCATTTT.